The rows below give T cell receptor beta chains drawn from one sample of a study of vaccination and CD4 T cells after COVID-19. TCRdb re-derived calls from the PCR reads in MiXCR, one entry per CDR3 protein. The repertoire has over 25,000 distinct CDR3 sequences, roughly 50% of them found once; the top ten carry approximately 6.1%. This material consisted of CD4+ T cells from blood, taken about 7 months after SARS-CoV-2 vaccination. The origin of the receptors is a human donor who had recovered from COVID-19. CDR3s include the opening cysteine and the closing phenylalanine or tryptophan. D genes are given only for firm matches. Where a row states a size, it is once, few, many or the class of an expanded clone; other rows omit it.

d_call: NA
v_call: TRBV7-3
cdr3_length: 16
clone_size: once
j_call: TRBJ1-1
cdr3_nt: TGTGCCAGCAGCGGGTGGAGGGAGGGAGACAGCACTGAAGCTTTCTTT
cdr3_aa: CASSGWREGDSTEAFF

d_call: TRBD2
v_call: TRBV12-3/TRBV12-4
cdr3_length: 16
clone_size: NA
j_call: TRBJ2-5
cdr3_nt: TGTGCCAGCAGTTCACCAGCGGGAGGGGGAGCAGAGACCCAGTACTTC
cdr3_aa: CASSSPAGGGAETQYF

d_call: NA
v_call: TRBV6-4
cdr3_length: 14
clone_size: few
j_call: TRBJ2-5
cdr3_nt: TGTGCCAGCAGTTATACGACACTAGGGGAGACCCAGTACTTC
cdr3_aa: CASSYTTLGETQYF

d_call: NA
v_call: TRBV19
cdr3_length: 13
clone_size: NA
j_call: TRBJ2-5
cdr3_nt: TGTGCCAGTAGTATACAACAGCAAGAGACCCAGTACTTC
cdr3_aa: CASSIQQQETQYF

d_call: NA
v_call: TRBV6-2/TRBV6-3
cdr3_length: 12
clone_size: NA
j_call: TRBJ1-1
cdr3_nt: TGTGCCAGCAGTTATGCGGGCACTGAAGCTTTCTTT
cdr3_aa: CASSYAGTEAFF

d_call: NA
v_call: TRBV10-3
cdr3_length: 14
clone_size: NA
j_call: TRBJ2-3
cdr3_nt: TGTGCCATCAGTGAGTCGATTAGCACAGATACGCAGTATTTT
cdr3_aa: CAISESISTDTQYF

d_call: NA
v_call: TRBV10-3
cdr3_length: 14
clone_size: few
j_call: TRBJ1-5
cdr3_nt: TGTGCCATCAGTGAGGGGGGTTTTGGGCAGCCCCAGCATTTT
cdr3_aa: CAISEGGFGQPQHF

d_call: NA
v_call: TRBV5-4
cdr3_length: 12
clone_size: NA
j_call: TRBJ1-1
cdr3_nt: TGTGCCAGCAGCCGGACCGGGCTTGAAGCTTTCTTT
cdr3_aa: CASSRTGLEAFF

d_call: NA
v_call: TRBV7-9
cdr3_length: 12
clone_size: few
j_call: TRBJ2-3
cdr3_nt: TGTGCCAGCAGCCCAGTGGCGGATACGCAGTATTTT
cdr3_aa: CASSPVADTQYF

d_call: NA
v_call: TRBV10-3
cdr3_length: 16
clone_size: NA
j_call: TRBJ2-3
cdr3_nt: TGTGCCATCAGTGGAGGGGGGAGCTCCCGCACAGATACGCAGTATTTT
cdr3_aa: CAISGGGSSRTDTQYF

d_call: TRBD2
v_call: TRBV27
cdr3_length: 14
clone_size: medium-sized
j_call: TRBJ2-1
cdr3_nt: TGTGCCAGCAGGGCCGGGACTATCCATAATGAGCAGTTCTTC
cdr3_aa: CASRAGTIHNEQFF

d_call: TRBD1
v_call: TRBV28
cdr3_length: 14
clone_size: NA
j_call: TRBJ2-7
cdr3_nt: TGTGCCAGCAGTCGGACAGGGGGCTCCTACGAGCAGTACTTC
cdr3_aa: CASSRTGGSYEQYF

d_call: NA
v_call: TRBV4-1
cdr3_length: 13
clone_size: NA
j_call: TRBJ1-5
cdr3_nt: TGCGCCAGCAGCCAAGTGGACATTCGGCCCCAGCATTTT
cdr3_aa: CASSQVDIRPQHF

d_call: NA
v_call: TRBV19
cdr3_length: 16
clone_size: NA
j_call: TRBJ1-2
cdr3_nt: TGTGCCAGTAGTCGATGGGGGGGCCTAAGGAACTGTGGCTACACCTTC
cdr3_aa: CASSRWGGLRNCGYTF

d_call: NA
v_call: TRBV6-1
cdr3_length: 15
clone_size: NA
j_call: TRBJ2-1
cdr3_nt: TGTGCCAGTCAGAGCGGGACAGGCCCCTACAATGAGCAGTTCTTC
cdr3_aa: CASQSGTGPYNEQFF

d_call: TRBD2
v_call: TRBV7-9
cdr3_length: 14
clone_size: few
j_call: TRBJ2-7
cdr3_nt: TGTGCCAGCAGCCCAGGGACTAGCGTGAGAGAGCAGTACTTC
cdr3_aa: CASSPGTSVREQYF

d_call: NA
v_call: TRBV6-1
cdr3_length: 16
clone_size: NA
j_call: TRBJ2-1
cdr3_nt: TGTGCCAGCACCCGGAATAGCGGAAGCTCCTACAATGAGCAGTTCTTC
cdr3_aa: CASTRNSGSSYNEQFF

d_call: NA
v_call: TRBV10-3
cdr3_length: 14
clone_size: NA
j_call: TRBJ2-2
cdr3_nt: TGTGCCACGGGGGTCGGCCAGAACGCCGGGGAGCTGTTTTTT
cdr3_aa: CATGVGQNAGELFF

d_call: NA
v_call: TRBV6-1
cdr3_length: 15
clone_size: NA
j_call: TRBJ1-1
cdr3_nt: TGTGCCAGCAGTAGCGGGGGAATCATGAACACTGAAGCTTTCTTT
cdr3_aa: CASSSGGIMNTEAFF

d_call: TRBD2
v_call: TRBV6-1
cdr3_length: 16
clone_size: NA
j_call: TRBJ2-7
cdr3_nt: TGTGCCAGCAGTCCGAGGACTAGCGGGAGTCTATACGAGCAGTACTTC
cdr3_aa: CASSPRTSGSLYEQYF

d_call: NA
v_call: TRBV20-1
cdr3_length: 12
clone_size: few
j_call: TRBJ1-5
cdr3_nt: TGCAGTGCTAGGGGGTTCAATCAGCCCCAGCATTTT
cdr3_aa: CSARGFNQPQHF

d_call: NA
v_call: TRBV6-1
cdr3_length: 14
clone_size: few
j_call: TRBJ1-5
cdr3_nt: TGTGCCAGCAGTGACCCAGGATTCTCTCAGCCCCAGCATTTT
cdr3_aa: CASSDPGFSQPQHF

d_call: TRBD1
v_call: TRBV7-8
cdr3_length: 17
clone_size: NA
j_call: TRBJ2-1
cdr3_nt: TGTGCCAGCAGCTTGATAGGGACAGGGAATGTCCACAATGAGCAGTTCTTC
cdr3_aa: CASSLIGTGNVHNEQFF

d_call: NA
v_call: TRBV29-1
cdr3_length: 14
clone_size: NA
j_call: TRBJ2-3
cdr3_nt: TGCAGCGTTGAATGCAGAAACAACACAGATACGCAGTATTTT
cdr3_aa: CSVECRNNTDTQYF

d_call: NA
v_call: TRBV12-3/TRBV12-4
cdr3_length: 13
clone_size: NA
j_call: TRBJ2-7
cdr3_nt: TGTGCCAGCAGTTTATTCGGATTCGGCGAGCAGTACTTC
cdr3_aa: CASSLFGFGEQYF

d_call: NA
v_call: TRBV7-8
cdr3_length: 12
clone_size: NA
j_call: TRBJ2-1
cdr3_nt: TGTGCCAGCAGCTTATCTAAACGTGAGCAGTTCTTC
cdr3_aa: CASSLSKREQFF

d_call: TRBD2
v_call: TRBV20-1
cdr3_length: 13
clone_size: NA
j_call: TRBJ2-7
cdr3_nt: TGCAGTGCCCGGGAGGAGGACTACTACGAGCAGTACTTC
cdr3_aa: CSAREEDYYEQYF

d_call: TRBD2
v_call: TRBV20-1
cdr3_length: 15
clone_size: NA
j_call: TRBJ2-1
cdr3_nt: TGCAGTGCTAGAGAAAGCGGGAGTATATACAATGAGCAGTTCTTC
cdr3_aa: CSARESGSIYNEQFF

d_call: NA
v_call: TRBV4-1
cdr3_length: 16
clone_size: NA
j_call: TRBJ2-7
cdr3_nt: TGCGCCAGCAGTCGTACTCCAGCCGGGGGCTCCTACGAGCAGTACTTC
cdr3_aa: CASSRTPAGGSYEQYF

d_call: NA
v_call: TRBV21-1
cdr3_length: 17
clone_size: NA
j_call: TRBJ2-2
cdr3_nt: TGTGCCAGCAGCAAAGTATGGAGGACAGGCCCAAGGAGGAGGATGTTTTTT
cdr3_aa: CASSKVWRTGPRRRMFF

d_call: TRBD1
v_call: TRBV27
cdr3_length: 12
clone_size: NA
j_call: TRBJ2-7
cdr3_nt: TGTGCCAGCTCACAGGGGGGATACGAGCAGTACTTC
cdr3_aa: CASSQGGYEQYF

d_call: NA
v_call: TRBV7-9
cdr3_length: 17
clone_size: NA
j_call: TRBJ1-2
cdr3_nt: TGTGCCAGCAGCTTATCGGGTTCGAGAAAGACTAACTATGGCTACACCTTC
cdr3_aa: CASSLSGSRKTNYGYTF

d_call: NA
v_call: TRBV20-1
cdr3_length: 12
clone_size: once
j_call: TRBJ2-5
cdr3_nt: TGCAGTGCTAGAGAGAAGACCGTTAACCAGTACTTC
cdr3_aa: CSAREKTVNQYF

d_call: NA
v_call: TRBV7-2
cdr3_length: 13
clone_size: NA
j_call: TRBJ2-5
cdr3_nt: TGTGCCAGCAGCTTTCGTATGCGGGAGACCCAGTACTTC
cdr3_aa: CASSFRMRETQYF

d_call: NA
v_call: TRBV14
cdr3_length: 18
clone_size: once
j_call: TRBJ2-3
cdr3_nt: TGTGCCAGCAGCGCCACAGCGACCAATTTATACCACACAGATACGCAGTATTTT
cdr3_aa: CASSATATNLYHTDTQYF

d_call: NA
v_call: TRBV20-1
cdr3_length: 12
clone_size: NA
j_call: TRBJ2-1
cdr3_nt: TGCAGTGCCCTGGACAGCTACAATGAGCAGTTCTTC
cdr3_aa: CSALDSYNEQFF

d_call: NA
v_call: TRBV19
cdr3_length: 16
clone_size: NA
j_call: TRBJ1-5
cdr3_nt: TGTGCCAGTATTGATCCGATTCGCGATAGCAATCAGCCCCAGCATTTT
cdr3_aa: CASIDPIRDSNQPQHF

d_call: NA
v_call: TRBV6-2/TRBV6-3
cdr3_length: 14
clone_size: NA
j_call: TRBJ1-5
cdr3_nt: TGTGCCAGCAGTTACACCATCCAGGCCCAGCCCCAGCATTTT
cdr3_aa: CASSYTIQAQPQHF

d_call: TRBD2
v_call: TRBV7-2
cdr3_length: 18
clone_size: few
j_call: TRBJ2-1
cdr3_nt: TGTGCCAGCAGCTTAGGGGTGACTGGACTAGCGGGAAGGGATGAGCAGTTCTTC
cdr3_aa: CASSLGVTGLAGRDEQFF

d_call: NA
v_call: TRBV28
cdr3_length: 13
clone_size: NA
j_call: TRBJ1-5
cdr3_nt: TGTGCCAGCAGTTTCTTGGGAAATCAGCCCCAGCATTTT
cdr3_aa: CASSFLGNQPQHF

d_call: NA
v_call: TRBV7-9
cdr3_length: 16
clone_size: NA
j_call: TRBJ2-3
cdr3_nt: TGTGCCAGCCCGTCCGAAAGGGGGACTAGCACAGATACGCAGTATTTT
cdr3_aa: CASPSERGTSTDTQYF

d_call: TRBD1
v_call: TRBV27
cdr3_length: 14
clone_size: few
j_call: TRBJ2-7
cdr3_nt: TGTGCCAGCAGTAGGACAGGGGGTAGGTACGAGCAGTACTTC
cdr3_aa: CASSRTGGRYEQYF

d_call: NA
v_call: TRBV7-9
cdr3_length: 13
clone_size: NA
j_call: TRBJ1-1
cdr3_nt: TGTGCCAGCCTTGACCCGAGGAGCACTGAAGCTTTCTTT
cdr3_aa: CASLDPRSTEAFF

d_call: NA
v_call: TRBV18
cdr3_length: 13
clone_size: NA
j_call: TRBJ2-1
cdr3_nt: TGTGCCAGCTCTCCCGGGACGACTCAAGAGCAGTTCTTC
cdr3_aa: CASSPGTTQEQFF

d_call: NA
v_call: TRBV27
cdr3_length: 14
clone_size: few
j_call: TRBJ1-6
cdr3_nt: TGTGCCAGCAGTTTACGGGGATGGGGCTCACCCCTCCACTTT
cdr3_aa: CASSLRGWGSPLHF

d_call: TRBD2
v_call: TRBV20-1
cdr3_length: 13
clone_size: NA
j_call: TRBJ2-3
cdr3_nt: TGCAGTGCTAGTCCCGGGGGGGCAGATACGCAGTATTTT
cdr3_aa: CSASPGGADTQYF

d_call: NA
v_call: TRBV7-7
cdr3_length: 13
clone_size: NA
j_call: TRBJ2-3
cdr3_nt: TGTGCCAGCAGCAAGGGTCCCGCGGATACGCGGTATTTT
cdr3_aa: CASSKGPADTRYF

d_call: TRBD2
v_call: TRBV10-3
cdr3_length: 14
clone_size: NA
j_call: TRBJ2-1
cdr3_nt: TGTGCCATACACCCTAGCGGTACCTACAATGAGCAGTTCTTC
cdr3_aa: CAIHPSGTYNEQFF

d_call: NA
v_call: TRBV2
cdr3_length: 11
clone_size: NA
j_call: TRBJ1-2
cdr3_nt: TGTGCCAGCAGTGATTGGGGCGGCTACACCTTC
cdr3_aa: CASSDWGGYTF

d_call: TRBD2
v_call: TRBV4-1
cdr3_length: 20
clone_size: NA
j_call: TRBJ2-7
cdr3_nt: TGCGCCAGCAGCCAAGGCCAAAGCGGGCCTACCGGGACTAGCGACTACGAGCAGTACTTC
cdr3_aa: CASSQGQSGPTGTSDYEQYF

d_call: NA
v_call: TRBV5-6
cdr3_length: 12
clone_size: NA
j_call: TRBJ2-3
cdr3_nt: TGTGCCAGCAGCTTGGAGGAAGATACGCAGTATTTT
cdr3_aa: CASSLEEDTQYF

d_call: NA
v_call: TRBV7-3
cdr3_length: 13
clone_size: few
j_call: TRBJ2-7
cdr3_nt: TGTGCCAGCAGCTTAAGACGAGGGGGCGAGCAGTACTTC
cdr3_aa: CASSLRRGGEQYF

d_call: TRBD2
v_call: TRBV20-1
cdr3_length: 17
clone_size: NA
j_call: TRBJ2-3
cdr3_nt: TGCAGTGCTAGAGATCCTGCGGGAGGCCTAGGCACAGATACGCAGTATTTT
cdr3_aa: CSARDPAGGLGTDTQYF

d_call: NA
v_call: TRBV20-1
cdr3_length: 14
clone_size: NA
j_call: TRBJ2-2
cdr3_nt: TGCAGTGCTAGAGTACAGGGGGGGACCGGGGAGCTGTTTTTT
cdr3_aa: CSARVQGGTGELFF

d_call: TRBD1
v_call: TRBV28
cdr3_length: 17
clone_size: few
j_call: TRBJ1-2
cdr3_nt: TGTGCCAGCAGTTCCGGTGGTCGACAGGGGAGTTGGTCTGGCTACACCTTC
cdr3_aa: CASSSGGRQGSWSGYTF

d_call: NA
v_call: TRBV4-1
cdr3_length: 15
clone_size: NA
j_call: TRBJ2-7
cdr3_nt: TGCGCCAGCAGCCAAGAAGACTCCCCCCTCCTCGAGCAGTACTTC
cdr3_aa: CASSQEDSPLLEQYF

d_call: TRBD1
v_call: TRBV19
cdr3_length: 15
clone_size: few
j_call: TRBJ1-2
cdr3_nt: TGTGCCAGTAGCAGGGGGCGCCTCGGGGTTACTGGCTACACCTTC
cdr3_aa: CASSRGRLGVTGYTF

d_call: TRBD1
v_call: TRBV28
cdr3_length: 15
clone_size: NA
j_call: TRBJ2-5
cdr3_nt: TGTGCCAGCAGTTTAATACAGGGGCGAGGGGAGACCCAGTACTTC
cdr3_aa: CASSLIQGRGETQYF

d_call: NA
v_call: TRBV5-4
cdr3_length: 18
clone_size: few
j_call: TRBJ2-5
cdr3_nt: TGTGCCAGCAGCTCGGGGAGCTTGGGGGGGGCGATCCAAGAGACCCAGTACTTC
cdr3_aa: CASSSGSLGGAIQETQYF

d_call: TRBD2
v_call: TRBV6-1
cdr3_length: 10
clone_size: NA
j_call: TRBJ2-4
cdr3_nt: TGTTCCGCGGGAGCGGACATTCAGTACTTC
cdr3_aa: CSAGADIQYF